The rows below give T cell receptor beta chains drawn from one sample of a study of T cells in Graves' hyperthyroidism and ophthalmopathy. Each CDR3 protein is one row after TCRdb ran MiXCR on the multiplex PCR reads. The sample yields 500,000 to 700,000 distinct CDR3 sequences, 16% seen once. Specimen: blood. These receptor sequences come from a woman under 30 with Graves' hyperthyroidism. Each CDR3 is given with its conserved first and last residue. Fields, in order: J gene, clone size, V gene, D gene, CDR3 protein, CDR3 DNA. The D gene is left open where the match is weak. For some rows the clone size is stated as once, few or many, or as a class when expanded; others skip it.

j_call: TRBJ1-4
clone_size: many
v_call: TRBV6-1
d_call: TRBD1
cdr3_aa: CASSAGGATYEKLFF
cdr3_nt: TGTGCCAGCAGTGCAGGGGGCGCGACATATGAAAAACTGTTTTTT

j_call: TRBJ1-5
clone_size: NA
v_call: TRBV19
d_call: TRBD1
cdr3_aa: CASSPWGQGQYYQPQHF
cdr3_nt: TGTGCCAGTAGCCCCTGGGGACAGGGGCAATACTATCAGCCCCAGCATTTT

j_call: TRBJ2-1
clone_size: many
v_call: TRBV6-1
d_call: TRBD2
cdr3_aa: CASSVEGLAGGPSYNEQFF
cdr3_nt: TGTGCCAGCAGTGTAGAGGGACTAGCGGGGGGGCCCTCCTACAATGAGCAGTTCTTC

j_call: TRBJ2-2
clone_size: few
v_call: TRBV7-2
d_call: NA
cdr3_aa: CASSLARSRELFF
cdr3_nt: TGTGCCAGCAGCTTAGCGCGCAGCAGGGAGCTGTTTTTT

j_call: TRBJ2-7
clone_size: NA
v_call: TRBV7-2
d_call: NA
cdr3_aa: CASSLNRGPHEQYF
cdr3_nt: TGTGCCAGCAGCCTGAATCGGGGACCGCACGAGCAGTACTTC

j_call: TRBJ2-1
clone_size: many
v_call: TRBV7-2
d_call: TRBD1
cdr3_aa: CASSLGDSKYNEQFF
cdr3_nt: TGTGCCAGCAGCTTAGGGGACAGCAAGTACAATGAGCAGTTCTTC

j_call: TRBJ2-7
clone_size: NA
v_call: TRBV7-2
d_call: NA
cdr3_aa: CASSSTGTQIYEQYF
cdr3_nt: TGTGCCAGCAGCTCGACCGGGACACAAATTTACGAGCAGTACTTC

j_call: TRBJ1-6
clone_size: few
v_call: TRBV7-9
d_call: NA
cdr3_aa: CASSRASGVRDSPLHF
cdr3_nt: TGTGCCAGCAGCCGAGCCTCGGGGGTGAGGGATTCACCCCTCCACTTT

j_call: TRBJ1-2
clone_size: many
v_call: TRBV12-3/TRBV12-4
d_call: NA
cdr3_aa: CASSFSGAGGGYTF
cdr3_nt: TGTGCCAGCAGTTTTTCCGGGGCCGGGGGTGGCTACACCTTC

j_call: TRBJ2-7
clone_size: NA
v_call: TRBV4-1
d_call: NA
cdr3_aa: CASSQDERGRFYEQYF
cdr3_nt: TGCGCCAGCAGCCAAGATGAGAGGGGAAGGTTCTACGAGCAGTACTTC

j_call: TRBJ1-4
clone_size: NA
v_call: TRBV3-1
d_call: TRBD1
cdr3_aa: CASSQPTGQEEKLFF
cdr3_nt: TGTGCCAGCAGCCAGCCGACAGGGCAGGAAGAAAAACTGTTTTTT

j_call: TRBJ2-7
clone_size: few
v_call: TRBV6-1
d_call: NA
cdr3_aa: CASRKRQKYEQYF
cdr3_nt: TGTGCCAGCAGGAAAAGACAGAAATACGAGCAGTACTTC

j_call: TRBJ2-7
clone_size: NA
v_call: TRBV20-1
d_call: NA
cdr3_aa: CSATRDGGIWEQYF
cdr3_nt: TGCAGTGCTACCCGGGACGGCGGAATATGGGAGCAGTACTTC

j_call: TRBJ2-1
clone_size: many
v_call: TRBV3-1
d_call: NA
cdr3_aa: CASNRLGSSYNEQFF
cdr3_nt: TGTGCCAGCAACCGCCTGGGCAGTAGCTACAATGAGCAGTTCTTC

j_call: TRBJ2-3
clone_size: NA
v_call: TRBV12-3/TRBV12-4
d_call: NA
cdr3_aa: CASSLRDPRRVTQYF
cdr3_nt: TGTGCCAGCAGCCTCCGGGACCCAAGAAGGGTTACGCAGTATTTT

j_call: TRBJ2-7
clone_size: few
v_call: TRBV19
d_call: TRBD1
cdr3_aa: CASSIGTGGYYEQYF
cdr3_nt: TGTGCCAGTAGTATAGGGACAGGGGGGTACTACGAGCAGTACTTC

j_call: TRBJ2-7
clone_size: many
v_call: TRBV2
d_call: NA
cdr3_aa: CASTGTDSYEQYF
cdr3_nt: TGTGCCAGCACCGGGACCGATTCCTACGAGCAGTACTTC

j_call: TRBJ2-7
clone_size: many
v_call: TRBV29-1
d_call: NA
cdr3_aa: CSVDGPTSYEQYF
cdr3_nt: TGCAGCGTTGATGGGCCGACCTCCTACGAGCAGTACTTC

j_call: TRBJ1-2
clone_size: many
v_call: TRBV2
d_call: NA
cdr3_aa: CASSGTVSVYGYTF
cdr3_nt: TGTGCCAGCAGTGGGACAGTCTCCGTATATGGCTACACCTTC

j_call: TRBJ1-1
clone_size: NA
v_call: TRBV7-9
d_call: NA
cdr3_aa: CASSLVPRATEAFF
cdr3_nt: TGTGCCAGCAGCTTAGTCCCCAGGGCCACTGAAGCTTTCTTT

j_call: TRBJ2-5
clone_size: few
v_call: TRBV10-3
d_call: TRBD2
cdr3_aa: CATLPSGRAQETQYF
cdr3_nt: TGTGCCACCCTCCCCAGCGGGAGGGCCCAAGAGACCCAGTACTTC

j_call: TRBJ2-7
clone_size: NA
v_call: TRBV6-4
d_call: NA
cdr3_aa: CASSVGRAYEQYF
cdr3_nt: TGTGCCAGCAGTGTGGGCAGGGCCTACGAGCAGTACTTC

j_call: TRBJ2-5
clone_size: many
v_call: TRBV20-1
d_call: NA
cdr3_aa: CSARASWYQETQYF
cdr3_nt: TGCAGTGCTAGGGCTAGCTGGTACCAAGAGACCCAGTACTTC

j_call: TRBJ1-6
clone_size: NA
v_call: TRBV7-2
d_call: NA
cdr3_aa: CASSSRAGFNSPLHF
cdr3_nt: TGTGCCAGCAGCTCCCGTGCGGGGTTTAATTCACCCCTCCACTTT

j_call: TRBJ1-1
clone_size: many
v_call: TRBV12-3/TRBV12-4
d_call: NA
cdr3_aa: CASSLLTDNPHTEAFF
cdr3_nt: TGTGCCAGCAGTTTATTAACCGACAATCCCCACACTGAAGCTTTCTTT

j_call: TRBJ2-1
clone_size: many
v_call: TRBV7-2
d_call: NA
cdr3_aa: CASSLISNNEQFF
cdr3_nt: TGTGCCAGCAGCTTGATCTCCAACAATGAGCAGTTCTTC

j_call: TRBJ1-6
clone_size: many
v_call: TRBV12-3/TRBV12-4
d_call: TRBD1
cdr3_aa: CASSPGTVANSPLHF
cdr3_nt: TGTGCCAGCAGCCCTGGGACAGTCGCTAATTCACCCCTCCACTTT

j_call: TRBJ2-3
clone_size: many
v_call: TRBV5-1
d_call: TRBD2
cdr3_aa: CASSLVGLAGLDTQYF
cdr3_nt: TGCGCCAGCAGCTTGGTTGGACTAGCGGGACTGGATACGCAGTATTTT

j_call: TRBJ2-2
clone_size: many
v_call: TRBV12-3/TRBV12-4
d_call: NA
cdr3_aa: CANTRPTGELFF
cdr3_nt: TGTGCCAACACCAGACCTACCGGGGAGCTGTTTTTT

j_call: TRBJ2-5
clone_size: many
v_call: TRBV11-3
d_call: NA
cdr3_aa: CASSLADRETQYF
cdr3_nt: TGTGCCAGCAGCTTAGCCGACAGGGAGACCCAGTACTTC